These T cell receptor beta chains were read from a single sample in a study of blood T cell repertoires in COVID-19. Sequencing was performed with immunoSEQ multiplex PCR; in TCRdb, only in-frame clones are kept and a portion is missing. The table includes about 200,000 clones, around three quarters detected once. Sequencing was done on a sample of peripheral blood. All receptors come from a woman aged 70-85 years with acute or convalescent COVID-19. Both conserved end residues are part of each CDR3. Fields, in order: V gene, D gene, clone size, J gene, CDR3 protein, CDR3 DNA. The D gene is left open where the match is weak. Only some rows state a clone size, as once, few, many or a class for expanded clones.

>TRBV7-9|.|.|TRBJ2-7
CASSAGTGPYEQYF
TGTGCCAGCAGCGCCGGGACTGGGCCCTACGAGCAGTACTTC
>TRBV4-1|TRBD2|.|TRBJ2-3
CASSQVVGGRTTDTQYF
TGCGCCAGCAGCCAAGTGGTGGGCGGGAGAACCACAGATACGCAGTATTTT
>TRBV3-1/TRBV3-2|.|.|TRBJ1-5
CASSQETPGGNQPQHF
TGTGCCAGCAGCCAAGAAACTCCAGGGGGCAATCAGCCCCAGCATTTT
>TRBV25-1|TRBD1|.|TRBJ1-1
CASRKPGTANTEAFF
TGTGCCAGCAGGAAACCCGGGACAGCGAACACTGAAGCTTTCTTT
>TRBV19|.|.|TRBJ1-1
CASSINAGENTEAFF
TGTGCCAGTAGTATAAATGCAGGGGAGAACACTGAAGCTTTCTTT
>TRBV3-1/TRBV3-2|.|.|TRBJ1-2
CASSQDFPFNYGYTF
TGTGCCAGCAGCCAAGACTTCCCTTTCAACTATGGCTACACCTTC
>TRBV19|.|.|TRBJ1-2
CASSILAGGYGYTF
TGTGCCAGTAGTATATTGGCGGGGGGCTATGGCTACACCTTC
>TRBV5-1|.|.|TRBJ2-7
CASSLGSASYEQYF
TGCGCCAGCAGCTTGGGTAGCGCTTCCTACGAGCAGTACTTC
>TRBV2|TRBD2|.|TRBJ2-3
CASSVGGGPTDTQYF
TGTGCCAGCAGTGTTGGGGGGGGTCCGACAGATACGCAGTATTTT
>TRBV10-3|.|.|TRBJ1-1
CAITLDRNTEAFF
TGTGCCATCACCCTCGACAGGAACACTGAAGCTTTCTTT
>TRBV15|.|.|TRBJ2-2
CATSRAGSPVRLVNTGELFF
TGTGCCACCAGCAGAGCGGGATCCCCGGTGAGGCTAGTCAACACCGGGGAGCTGTTTTTT
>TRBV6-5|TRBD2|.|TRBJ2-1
CASRSGGMPYNEQFF
TGTGCCAGCCGCTCGGGGGGTATGCCCTACAATGAGCAGTTCTTC
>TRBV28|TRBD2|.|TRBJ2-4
CASSDSSGGTNIQYF
TGTGCCAGCAGTGACTCTAGCGGGGGGACCAACATTCAGTACTTC
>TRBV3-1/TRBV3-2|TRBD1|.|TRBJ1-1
CASSPPQGVNTEAFF
TGTGCCAGCAGCCCCCCTCAGGGGGTTAACACTGAAGCTTTCTTT
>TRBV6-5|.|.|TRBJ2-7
CASRYRTAEAYEQYF
TGTGCCAGCAGATACAGGACAGCCGAAGCCTACGAGCAGTACTTC
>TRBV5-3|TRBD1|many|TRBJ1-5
CARSLDRGQPQHF
TGTGCCAGAAGCTTGGACAGGGGTCAGCCCCAGCATTTT
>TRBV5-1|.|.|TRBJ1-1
CASSPGAGTEAFF
TGCGCCAGCAGCCCCGGAGCGGGCACTGAAGCTTTCTTT
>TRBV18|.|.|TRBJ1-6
CASSPREPQSNSPLHF
TGTGCCAGCTCACCTCGGGAACCCCAATCTAATTCACCCCTCCACTTT
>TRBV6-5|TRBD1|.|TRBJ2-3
CASSLDRSTDTQYF
TGTGCCAGCAGTTTGGACAGGAGCACAGATACGCAGTATTTT
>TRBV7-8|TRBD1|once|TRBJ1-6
CASSFRTGGNSPLHF
TGTGCCAGCAGCTTCCGGACAGGCGGGAATTCACCCCTCCACTTT
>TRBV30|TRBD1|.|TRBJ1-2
CAWSEQGWGYTF
TGTGCCTGGAGTGAACAGGGGTGGGGCTACACCTTC
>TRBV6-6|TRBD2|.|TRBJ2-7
CASSPDGAGVGEQYF
TGTGCCAGCAGCCCCGACGGGGCGGGAGTAGGGGAGCAGTACTTC
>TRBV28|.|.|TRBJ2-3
CASSLPITPIRHTQSTDTQYF
TGTGCCAGCAGTTTACCCATCACCCCTATTAGACATACCCAGAGCACAGATACGCAGTATTTT
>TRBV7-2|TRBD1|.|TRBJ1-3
CASSPGTVSGNTIYF
TGTGCCAGCAGCCCGGGGACAGTCTCTGGAAACACCATATATTTT
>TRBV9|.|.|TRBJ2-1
CASSVGGLGGFDEQFF
TGTGCCAGCAGCGTAGGAGGACTAGGGGGATTCGATGAGCAGTTCTTC
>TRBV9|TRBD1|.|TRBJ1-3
CASSGGTGPGNTIYF
TGTGCCAGCAGCGGGGGGACAGGGCCTGGAAACACCATATATTTT
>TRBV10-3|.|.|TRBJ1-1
CAITRGEVMNTEAFF
TGTGCCATCACCAGGGGAGAGGTGATGAACACTGAAGCTTTCTTT
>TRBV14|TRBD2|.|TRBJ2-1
CASSQLGLAGVNEQFF
TGTGCCAGCAGCCAATTGGGGCTAGCGGGAGTGAATGAGCAGTTCTTC
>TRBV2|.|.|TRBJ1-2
CASSAGFNYGYTF
TGTGCCAGCAGTGCAGGGTTCAACTATGGCTACACCTTC
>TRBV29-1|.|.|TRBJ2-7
CSVADSGSYEQYF
TGCAGCGTTGCGGACAGCGGATCCTACGAGCAGTACTTC
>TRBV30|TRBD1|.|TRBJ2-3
CAWSAGTERTQYF
TGTGCCTGGAGTGCGGGGACAGAAAGGACTCAGTATTTT
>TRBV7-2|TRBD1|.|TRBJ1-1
CASSLGTGYGDTEAFF
TGTGCCAGCAGCTTAGGGACAGGGTACGGGGACACTGAAGCTTTCTTT
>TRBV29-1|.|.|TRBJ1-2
CSVEGATVGYGYTF
TGCAGCGTTGAAGGGGCGACAGTTGGCTATGGCTACACCTTC
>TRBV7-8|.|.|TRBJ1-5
CASSLGQGDQPQHF
TGTGCCAGCAGCTTAGGGCAGGGCGATCAGCCCCAGCATTTT
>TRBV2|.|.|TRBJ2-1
CASNLAGDEQFF
TGTGCCAGCAATCTAGCAGGCGATGAGCAGTTCTTC
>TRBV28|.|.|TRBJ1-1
CASRISGTQSFMNTEAFF
TGTGCCAGCAGAATCTCAGGGACACAATCCTTCATGAACACTGAAGCTTTCTTT
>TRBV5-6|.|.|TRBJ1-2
CASSPNRAGDYGYTF
TGTGCCAGCAGCCCAAACAGGGCAGGCGACTATGGCTACACCTTC
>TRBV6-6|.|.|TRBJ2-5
CASSYPGGGQETQYF
TGTGCCAGCAGTTACCCCGGTGGGGGGCAAGAGACCCAGTACTTC
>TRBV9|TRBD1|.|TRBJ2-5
CASSVGTGGGETQYF
TGTGCCAGCAGCGTAGGGACAGGGGGAGGAGAGACCCAGTACTTC
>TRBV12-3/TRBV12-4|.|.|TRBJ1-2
CASSPKGVGYTF
TGTGCCAGCAGCCCCAAGGGGGTTGGCTACACCTTC
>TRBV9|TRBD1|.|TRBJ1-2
CASRRDRDRYTF
TGTGCCAGCCGGAGGGACAGGGATCGCTACACCTTC
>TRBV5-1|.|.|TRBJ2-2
CASSLGRGPNTGELFF
TGCGCCAGCAGCTTGGGGCGGGGGCCTAACACCGGGGAGCTGTTTTTT
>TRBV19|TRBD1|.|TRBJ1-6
CASSIRGTATNSPLHF
TGTGCCAGTAGTATAAGGGGGACAGCCACAAATTCACCCCTCCACTTT
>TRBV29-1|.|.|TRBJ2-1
CSTRGGRRNEQFF
TGCAGCACGAGGGGAGGCCGTAGAAATGAGCAGTTCTTC
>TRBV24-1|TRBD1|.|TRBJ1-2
CATSDSAGQGARGYTF
TGTGCCACCAGTGATTCCGCGGGACAGGGGGCGCGTGGCTACACCTTC
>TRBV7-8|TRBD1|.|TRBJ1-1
CASSFDLDRGQGTEAFF
TGTGCCAGCAGCTTCGATCTGGACAGGGGGCAGGGGACTGAAGCTTTCTTT
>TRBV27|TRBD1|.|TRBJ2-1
CASSRDRYYNEQFF
TGTGCCAGCAGTAGGGACAGGTATTACAATGAGCAGTTCTTC
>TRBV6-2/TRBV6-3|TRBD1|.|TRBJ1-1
CASSRTGGAGIEAFF
TGTGCCAGCAGTCGGACAGGGGGCGCGGGGATTGAAGCTTTCTTT
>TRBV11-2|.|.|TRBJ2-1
CASTPIQNGEQFF
TGTGCCAGCACCCCTATCCAAAACGGTGAGCAGTTCTTC
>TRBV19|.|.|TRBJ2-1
CATPLVGSSYNEQFF
TGTGCCACCCCGCTGGTGGGGAGCTCCTACAATGAGCAGTTCTTC
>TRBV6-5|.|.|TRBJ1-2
CASCRETPVDYGYTF
TGTGCCAGCTGCCGGGAAACCCCGGTCGACTATGGCTACACCTTC
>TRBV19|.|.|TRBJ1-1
CASSIGPALTNTEAFF
TGTGCCAGTAGTATAGGTCCAGCGCTAACGAACACTGAAGCTTTCTTT
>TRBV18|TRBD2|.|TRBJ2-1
CASSPIGLAGLNEQFF
TGTGCCAGCTCACCAATAGGACTAGCGGGTCTAAATGAGCAGTTCTTC